This paragraph covers one T cell receptor (beta chain) sequence. The table came from immunoSEQ multiplex PCR; TCRdb's copy has only in-frame clones and leaves some out. The sample carries some 170,000 clones, around 81% recorded once. The sample comes from a study of blood T cell repertoires in COVID-19. Study at large: There were acute and convalescent COVID-19 samples, and they came from the United States, Italy and Spain. PBMCs, B-cell-depleted T cells, or T cells were the source of the cDNA or gDNA that made up the material.

CDR3 length: 16 residues. The germline V gene has CDR1 SNHLY and CDR2 FYNNEI. Trimming removed 6 bases from V and 10 bases from J, with 25 bases in between. The receptor was derived from a man in his fifties or sixties with active or convalescent COVID-19. The genes are TRBV2 and TRBJ2-1; D is possibly TRBD1 (6 bases). Sample: peripheral blood. The CDR3 spells CASSNVWAGERSEQFF. Here the CDR3 DNA reads TGTGCCAGCAGCAATGTCTGGGCAGGGGAGAGGTCAGAGCAGTTCTTC.